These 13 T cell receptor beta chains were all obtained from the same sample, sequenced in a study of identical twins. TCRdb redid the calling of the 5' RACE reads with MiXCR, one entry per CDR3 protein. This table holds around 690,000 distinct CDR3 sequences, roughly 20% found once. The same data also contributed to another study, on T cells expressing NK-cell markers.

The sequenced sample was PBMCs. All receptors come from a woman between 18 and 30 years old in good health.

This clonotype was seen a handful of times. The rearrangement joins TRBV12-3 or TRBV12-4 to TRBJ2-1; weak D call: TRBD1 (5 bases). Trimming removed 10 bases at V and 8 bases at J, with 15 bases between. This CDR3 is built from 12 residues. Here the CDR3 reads CAILVQGDEQFF. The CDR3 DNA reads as TGTGCCATCCTTGTTCAGGGCGATGAGCAGTTCTTC.

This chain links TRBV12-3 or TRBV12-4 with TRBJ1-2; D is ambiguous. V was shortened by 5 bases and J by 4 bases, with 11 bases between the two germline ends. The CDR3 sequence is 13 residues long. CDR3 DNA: TGTGCCAGCAGTGGTGGACTGTCCTATGGCTACACCTTC. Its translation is CASSGGLSYGYTF.

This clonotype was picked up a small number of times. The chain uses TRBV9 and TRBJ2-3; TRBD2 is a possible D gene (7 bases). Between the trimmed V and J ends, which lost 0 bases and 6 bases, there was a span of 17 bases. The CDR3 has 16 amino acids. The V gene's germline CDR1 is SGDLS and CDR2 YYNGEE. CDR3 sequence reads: CASSVDPSGGGDTQYF. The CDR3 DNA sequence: TGTGCCAGCAGCGTAGATCCTAGCGGAGGGGGGGATACGCAGTATTTT.

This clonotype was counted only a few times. This CDR3 is CASSLDLRQGPKSYEQYF. CDR3 DNA: TGTGCCAGCAGCTTAGATCTAAGGCAGGGGCCAAAGAGCTACGAGCAGTACTTC. The V call is TRBV11-2, the J call TRBJ2-7, with TRBD1 as a possible D gene (6 bases). This CDR3 has 18 residues. Between the trimmed V and J ends, which lost 0 bases and 3 bases, there was a span of 21 bases. From germline, CDR1 is SGHAT and CDR2 FQNNGV.

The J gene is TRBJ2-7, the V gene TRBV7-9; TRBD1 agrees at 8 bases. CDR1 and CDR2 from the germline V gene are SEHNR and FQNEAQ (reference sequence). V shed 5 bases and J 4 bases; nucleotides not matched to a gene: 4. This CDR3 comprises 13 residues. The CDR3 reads CASSITGGYEQYF. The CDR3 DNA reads TGTGCCAGCAGCATCACAGGGGGATACGAGCAGTACTTC.

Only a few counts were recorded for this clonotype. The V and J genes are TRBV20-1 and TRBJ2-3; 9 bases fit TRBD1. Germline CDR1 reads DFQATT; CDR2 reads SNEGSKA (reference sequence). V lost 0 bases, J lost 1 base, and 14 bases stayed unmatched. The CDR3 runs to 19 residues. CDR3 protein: CSARDIHRDRVTGTDTQYF. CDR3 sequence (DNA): TGCAGTGCTAGAGATATTCATAGGGACAGGGTCACGGGCACAGATACGCAGTATTTT.

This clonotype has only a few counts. CDR3 loop: CSARDSPRADTQYF. The CDR3 nucleotides are TGCAGTGCTAGAGATAGTCCCAGAGCAGATACGCAGTATTTT. The chain is built from TRBV20-1 and TRBJ2-3; D is ambiguous. The germline CDR1 and CDR2 sequences are DFQATT and SNEGSKA (reference sequence). V lost 0 bases, J lost 4 bases, and 11 bases lay in between. The CDR3 sequence is 14 residues long.

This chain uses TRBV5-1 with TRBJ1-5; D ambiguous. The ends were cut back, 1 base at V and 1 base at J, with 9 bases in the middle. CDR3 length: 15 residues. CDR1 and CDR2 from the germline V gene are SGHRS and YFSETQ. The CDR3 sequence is CASSLSPQSNQPQHF. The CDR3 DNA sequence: TGCGCCAGCAGCTTGTCCCCCCAGAGCAATCAGCCCCAGCATTTT.

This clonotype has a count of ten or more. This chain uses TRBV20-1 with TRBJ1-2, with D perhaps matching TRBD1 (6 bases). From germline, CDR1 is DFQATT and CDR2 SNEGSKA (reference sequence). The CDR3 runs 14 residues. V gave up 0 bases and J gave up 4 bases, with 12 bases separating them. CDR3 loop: CSAREAGVTYGYTF. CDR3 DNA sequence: TGCAGTGCTAGAGAGGCAGGGGTGACCTATGGCTACACCTTC.

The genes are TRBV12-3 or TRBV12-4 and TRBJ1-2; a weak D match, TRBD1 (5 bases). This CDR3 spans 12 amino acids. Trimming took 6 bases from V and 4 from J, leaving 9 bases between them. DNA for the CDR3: TGTGCCAGCAGCCCAGGGTTCTATGGCTACACCTTC. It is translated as CASSPGFYGYTF.

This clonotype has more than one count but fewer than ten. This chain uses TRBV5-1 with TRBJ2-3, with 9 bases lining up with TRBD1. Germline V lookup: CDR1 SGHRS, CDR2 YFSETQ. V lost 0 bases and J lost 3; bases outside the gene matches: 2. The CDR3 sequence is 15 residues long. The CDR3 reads CASSLEGTGTDTQYF. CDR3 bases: TGCGCCAGCAGCTTGGAAGGGACAGGGACAGATACGCAGTATTTT.

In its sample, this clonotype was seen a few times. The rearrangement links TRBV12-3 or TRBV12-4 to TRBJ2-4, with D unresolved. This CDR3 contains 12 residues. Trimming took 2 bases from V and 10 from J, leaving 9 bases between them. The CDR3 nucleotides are TGTGCCAGCAGTTTATTCGTCGATATTCAGTACTTC. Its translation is CASSLFVDIQYF.

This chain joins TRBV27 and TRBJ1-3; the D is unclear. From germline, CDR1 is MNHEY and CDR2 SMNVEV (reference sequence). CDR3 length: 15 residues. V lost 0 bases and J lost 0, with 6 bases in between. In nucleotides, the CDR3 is TGTGCCAGCAGTTTATCCTTGCACTCTGGAAACACCATATATTTT. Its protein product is CASSLSLHSGNTIYF.